The source of this TCR beta chain is a study of blood T cell repertoires in COVID-19. Study summary: T cells, B-cell-depleted T cells, or PBMCs supplied cDNA or gDNA.

All enrollees were roughly 18 to 89 years old and from fewer than 25 US areas. Recovered participants had two consecutive negative NP/OP PCR tests, healthcare professional clearance, or symptom resolution. Sequenced by immunoSEQ multiplex PCR; TCRdb stores in-frame clones only, minus some. Found here are around 150,000 clones, over 75% of them singletons; the top ten hold approximately 6%. V gave up 4 bases and J gave up 2 bases, with 10 bases separating them. Germline V lookup: CDR1 SGHDT, CDR2 YYEEEE. The CDR3 is 15 amino acids. This TCR came from a man between 35 and 55 years old who had recovered from COVID-19. The rearrangement uses TRBV5-6 and TRBJ2-6; the D gene is possibly TRBD2 (5 bases). Sequenced: PBMCs or T cells enriched from blood (not recorded which). The CDR3 loop is CASSMGSPGANVLTF. As DNA, the CDR3 is TGTGCCAGCAGCATGGGGAGTCCTGGGGCCAACGTCCTGACTTTC.